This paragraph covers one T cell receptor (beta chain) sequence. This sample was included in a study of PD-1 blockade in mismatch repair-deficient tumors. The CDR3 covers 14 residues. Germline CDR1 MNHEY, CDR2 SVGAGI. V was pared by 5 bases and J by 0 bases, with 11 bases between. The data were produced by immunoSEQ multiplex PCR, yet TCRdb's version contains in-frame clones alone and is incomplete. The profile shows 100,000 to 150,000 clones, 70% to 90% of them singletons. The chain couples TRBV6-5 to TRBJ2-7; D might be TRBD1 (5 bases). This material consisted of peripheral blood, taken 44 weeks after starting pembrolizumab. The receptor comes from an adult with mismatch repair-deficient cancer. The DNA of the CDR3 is TGTGCCAGCAGTAGGGGATCAAACTCCTACGAGCAGTACTTC. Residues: CASSRGSNSYEQYF.